The 7 T cell receptor beta chains listed next were all sequenced from one sample in a study of T-cell memory formation after mild COVID-19. TCRdb independently ran MiXCR on the 5' RACE reads; one entry per CDR3 protein. The sample has roughly 450,000 distinct CDR3 sequences, 18% seen once; the top ten hold roughly 21%. The sample was PBMCs or a T cell subset sorted from them (not recorded which). All receptors come from a man aged 18 to 29 who had mild COVID-19 (a few samples of this study predate the infection). Cell type and time point are not known.

This clonotype was seen a handful of times. CDR3 region: CASSGPGHYQPQHF. CDR3 in DNA: TGTGCCAGCAGCGGACCGGGACATTATCAGCCCCAGCATTTT. J is TRBJ1-5 and V is TRBV3-1; D is possibly TRBD1 (6 bases). From germline, CDR1 is LGHDT and CDR2 YNNKEL (reference sequence). The CDR3 totals 14 residues. V lost 5 bases to trimming and J lost 5 bases, with 13 bases between them.

This clonotype was picked up a small number of times. This chain connects TRBV15 to TRBJ1-6; D ambiguous. Trimming pared 0 bases from V and 9 bases from J, leaving 9 bases between. CDR1 is LNHNV and CDR2 is YYDKDF in the germline V gene (reference sequence). The CDR3 consists of 14 residues. The CDR3 here is CATSRDGVGSPLHF. CDR3 in DNA: TGTGCCACCAGCAGAGATGGGGTCGGTTCACCCCTCCACTTT.

The chain links TRBV6-5 to TRBJ2-4; TRBD2 matches at 8 bases. V dropped 8 bases and J dropped 6; count of bases not matched to a gene: 12. The germline V gene encodes CDR1 MNHEY and CDR2 SVGAGI. This CDR3 is 15 amino acids long. CDR3 residues: CASSPGAGRGNIQYF. CDR3 DNA sequence: TGTGCCAGCTCGCCAGGGGCCGGGAGGGGAAACATTCAGTACTTC.

There are a few counts of this clonotype. The chain has TRBV4-1 and TRBJ2-1, with D perhaps matching TRBD2 (6 bases). There are 12 residues in the CDR3. The V end lost 1 base, the J end lost 9 bases, and 7 bases lay between the germline ends. The germline V gene has CDR1 MGHRA and CDR2 YSYEKL. CDR3: CASSQVRGEQFF. The CDR3 region has the DNA TGCGCCAGCAGCCAAGTGCGGGGTGAGCAGTTCTTC.

This clonotype was detected only a few times. V gene TRBV11-1 combines with J gene TRBJ2-5; D not certain. The germline CDR1 and CDR2 sequences are SGHAT and FQDESV (reference sequence). The CDR3 has 18 residues. Trimming removed 1 base from V and 5 bases from J, with 23 bases in between. The CDR3 nucleotides read TGTGCCAGCAGCTTAGAGTACCCAGCCGCGGCTAGATGGGAGACCCAGTACTTC. Amino acid sequence: CASSLEYPAAARWETQYF.

This clonotype was seen a handful of times. The chain couples TRBV4-2 to TRBJ2-2; D call uncertain. CDR1 is LGHNA and CDR2 is YNFKEQ in the germline V gene. V was cut by 0 bases and J by 6 bases, with 5 bases left in between. This CDR3 contains 13 residues. The CDR3 sequence is CASSQEVPGELFF. The CDR3 DNA follows: TGTGCCAGCAGCCAAGAAGTCCCCGGGGAGCTGTTTTTT.

J is TRBJ1-6 and V is TRBV12-3 or TRBV12-4; 10 positions match TRBD1. The CDR3 is 15 amino acids. The V and J ends lost 5 bases and 12 bases, in that order; junction bases with no gene match: 10. CDR3 residues: CASSPGQGGPLPLHF. The CDR3 nucleotides read TGTGCCAGCAGTCCCGGACAGGGGGGCCCTTTACCCCTCCACTTT.